These 9 T cell receptor beta chains share one sample of origin, sequenced in a study of blood T cell repertoires in COVID-19 (dated by TCRdb to about 2020). The method was the immunoSEQ multiplex PCR assay. Drawn from immuneACCESS, this table holds only the in-frame rearrangements with V and J called that TCRdb kept. Clones are partly lost; checked studies trace under half to an unresolved V gene and leave the rest unexplained. In this sample the table shows about 300,000 clones, around nine tenths of which occur a single time. The top ten hold roughly 2.9% of the sample. The sample taken for sequencing was PBMCs or T cells enriched from blood (not recorded which). These receptors were collected from a woman in her fifties or sixties who had been exposed to COVID-19.

The chain employs TRBV29-1 and TRBJ1-5, with 10 bases fitting TRBD1. The J segment lost 2 bases and the V segment lost 6 bases, leaving 7 bases of the junction unmatched. CDR1 is SQVTM, CDR2 ANQGSEA, per germline. This CDR3 region has 15 residues. The CDR3 reads CSVGGTGDGNQPQHF. The CDR3 nucleotides read TGCAGCGTGGGAGGGACAGGGGATGGCAATCAGCCCCAGCATTTT.

Turning to this clone: Other DNA sequences from this sample encode an identical CDR3 as well. The chain joins TRBV7-9 to TRBJ1-6; D is undetermined. Germline values: CDR1 SEHNR, CDR2 FQNEAQ (reference sequence). The V gene lost 3 bases and the J gene lost 2 bases, with 5 bases spanning the gap. The CDR3 has 14 residues. The CDR3 protein is CASSLGAYNSPLHF. CDR3 DNA: TGTGCCAGCAGCTTGGGAGCCTATAATTCACCCCTCCACTTT.

This chain joins TRBV30 and TRBJ1-2; D may be TRBD1 (5 bases). V lost 3 bases, J lost 5 bases, and 13 bases lay in between. The germline gives CDR1 GTSNPN, CDR2 SVGIG (reference sequence). This CDR3 has 13 amino acids. The CDR3 bases are TGTGCCTGGAGCCCGACAGTACGTTATGGCTACACCTTC. It encodes CAWSPTVRYGYTF.

The chain recombines TRBV27 with TRBJ1-6; D is possibly TRBD1 (5 bases). The germline CDR1 and CDR2 sequences are MNHEY and SMNVEV (reference sequence). V was shortened by 3 bases and J by 8 bases, with 5 bases between the two germline ends. This CDR3 is built from 12 residues. The CDR3 coding sequence is TGTGCCAGCAGTTTCAGGGATTCACCCCTCCACTTT. It encodes CASSFRDSPLHF.

The gene calls are TRBV28 and TRBJ2-2, with a possible D match to TRBD2 (5 bases). Trimming left V 0 bases short and J 4 bases short, with 6 bases between. The germline gives CDR1 MDHEN, CDR2 SYDVKM. CDR3 size: 14 residues. The CDR3 sequence is CASSLWAGTGELFF. For the CDR3, the DNA is TGTGCCAGCAGTTTATGGGCGGGCACCGGGGAGCTGTTTTTT.

This clone was observed a few times. The chain carries TRBV4-1 and TRBJ1-5; 10 positions match TRBD1. CDR1 is MGHRA and CDR2 is YSYEKL in the germline V gene. CDR3 length equals 15 residues. Trimming took 2 bases from V and 9 from J; bases not matched to a gene: 7. Written as DNA, the CDR3 is TGCGCCAGCAGCCAAAGCGACAGGGGGCAAGGGCCCCAGCATTTT. Residues: CASSQSDRGQGPQHF.

The V and J genes are TRBV30 and TRBJ1-2; D is possibly TRBD1 (6 bases). The germline V gene has CDR1 GTSNPN and CDR2 SVGIG (reference sequence). The length of the CDR3 is 13 residues. Between the trimmed V and J ends, which lost 3 bases and 4 bases, there was a span of 12 bases. CDR3 amino acids: CAWSGGQSYGYTF. The CDR3 region has the DNA TGTGCCTGGAGCGGGGGGCAGAGCTATGGCTACACCTTC.

CDR3 nucleotides: TGTGCCAGCAGGACAGGGGGCGGATGGGAGCAGTTCTTC. Residues: CASRTGGGWEQFF. The chain couples TRBV28 to TRBJ2-1; TRBD1 aligns across 10 bases. The CDR3 contains 13 residues. After removal of 6 bases from V and 10 bases from J, the junction contained 6 bases not matched to a gene. Germline lookup yields CDR1 MDHEN and CDR2 SYDVKM. Full variable domain (missing parts from reference TRBV28 and TRBJ2-1): DVKVTQSSRYLVKRTGEKVFLECVQDMDHENMFWYRQDPGLGLRLIYFSYDVKMKEKGDIPEGYSVSREKKERFSLILESASTNQTSMYLCASRTGGGWEQFFGPGTRLTVL.

This chain connects TRBV5-4 to TRBJ1-5, with a possible D match to TRBD1 (5 bases). This CDR3 region has 13 residues. The V gene's germline CDR1 is SGHNT and CDR2 YYREEE (reference sequence). With 0 bases removed from V and 6 bases from J, the gap between germline ends came to 7 bases. CDR3 sequence (DNA): TGTGCCAGCAGCTTGGGGGGCAGTCAGCCCCAGCATTTT. Its translation: CASSLGGSQPQHF.